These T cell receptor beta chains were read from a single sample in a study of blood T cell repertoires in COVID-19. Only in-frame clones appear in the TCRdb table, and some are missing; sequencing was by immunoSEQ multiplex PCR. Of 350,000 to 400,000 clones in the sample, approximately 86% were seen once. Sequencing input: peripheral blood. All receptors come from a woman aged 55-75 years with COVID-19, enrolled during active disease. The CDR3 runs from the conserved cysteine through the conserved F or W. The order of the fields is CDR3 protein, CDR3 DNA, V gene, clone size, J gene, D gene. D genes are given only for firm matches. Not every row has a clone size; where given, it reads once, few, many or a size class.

CDR3aa: CASSLGAGNQPQHF; CDR3nt: TGTGCCAGCAGCTTAGGGGCGGGGAATCAGCCCCAGCATTTT; v_gene: TRBV7-8; abundance: NA; j_gene: TRBJ1-5; d_gene: NA
CDR3aa: CASSPDREWETQYF; CDR3nt: TGTGCCAGCTCACCGGACAGGGAGTGGGAGACCCAGTACTTC; v_gene: TRBV18; abundance: NA; j_gene: TRBJ2-5; d_gene: TRBD1
CDR3aa: CASSLGRGRTEAFF; CDR3nt: TGTGCCAGCAGCTTAGGAAGGGGAAGGACTGAAGCTTTCTTT; v_gene: TRBV11-2; abundance: NA; j_gene: TRBJ1-1; d_gene: NA
CDR3aa: CSVARQGDTGELFF; CDR3nt: TGCAGCGTCGCGAGACAGGGGGACACCGGGGAGCTGTTTTTT; v_gene: TRBV29-1; abundance: NA; j_gene: TRBJ2-2; d_gene: TRBD1
CDR3aa: CASSPPGTGSGANVLTF; CDR3nt: TGCGCCAGCAGCCCACCCGGGACAGGCTCTGGGGCCAACGTCCTGACTTTC; v_gene: TRBV5-1; abundance: NA; j_gene: TRBJ2-6; d_gene: TRBD1
CDR3aa: CASSIPGQSMNTEAFF; CDR3nt: TGTGCCAGTAGTATACCGGGACAGAGTATGAACACTGAAGCTTTCTTT; v_gene: TRBV19; abundance: NA; j_gene: TRBJ1-1; d_gene: TRBD1
CDR3aa: CASSSARGGSGGRETQYF; CDR3nt: TGTGCCAGCAGCTCAGCGCGGGGTGGATCGGGGGGGCGAGAGACCCAGTACTTC; v_gene: TRBV9; abundance: NA; j_gene: TRBJ2-5; d_gene: TRBD2
CDR3aa: CASSVAGMGSPLHF; CDR3nt: TGTGCCAGCAGCGTGGCAGGGATGGGGTCACCCCTCCACTTT; v_gene: TRBV9; abundance: NA; j_gene: TRBJ1-6; d_gene: NA
CDR3aa: CASSVQGRTEAFF; CDR3nt: TGCGCCAGCAGCGTACAGGGTCGCACTGAAGCTTTCTTT; v_gene: TRBV5-1; abundance: NA; j_gene: TRBJ1-1; d_gene: NA
CDR3aa: CASSRTLSSYNEQFF; CDR3nt: TGTGCCAGCAGCCGGACTCTAAGCTCCTACAATGAGCAGTTCTTC; v_gene: TRBV6-5; abundance: NA; j_gene: TRBJ2-1; d_gene: NA
CDR3aa: CASSPDRDGNTEAFF; CDR3nt: TGTGCCAGTAGCCCAGACAGGGATGGGAACACTGAAGCTTTCTTT; v_gene: TRBV19; abundance: few; j_gene: TRBJ1-1; d_gene: TRBD1
CDR3aa: CASSQAVVSKNIQYF; CDR3nt: TGTGCCAGCAGTCAGGCAGTAGTGTCCAAAAACATTCAGTACTTC; v_gene: TRBV3-1/TRBV3-2; abundance: NA; j_gene: TRBJ2-4; d_gene: NA
CDR3aa: CASSYVGTDTQYF; CDR3nt: TGTGCCAGCAGTTACGTAGGCACAGATACGCAGTATTTT; v_gene: TRBV6-2/TRBV6-3; abundance: NA; j_gene: TRBJ2-3; d_gene: NA
CDR3aa: CASSGQQGAHEKLFF; CDR3nt: TGCGCCAGCAGCGGCCAACAGGGGGCGCATGAAAAACTGTTTTTT; v_gene: TRBV5-1; abundance: NA; j_gene: TRBJ1-4; d_gene: TRBD1
CDR3aa: CASSLTDTQYF; CDR3nt: TGTGCCAGCAGCCTCACAGATACGCAGTATTTT; v_gene: TRBV5-5; abundance: NA; j_gene: TRBJ2-3; d_gene: NA
CDR3aa: CASRPATGAFYEQYF; CDR3nt: TGCGCCAGCAGGCCGGCGACAGGAGCCTTTTACGAGCAGTACTTC; v_gene: TRBV5-1; abundance: NA; j_gene: TRBJ2-7; d_gene: NA
CDR3aa: CASSYGGSTRGAIDTQYF; CDR3nt: TGTGCCAGCAGTTACGGGGGCTCAACGCGGGGGGCCATAGATACGCAGTATTTT; v_gene: TRBV6-2/TRBV6-3; abundance: NA; j_gene: TRBJ2-3; d_gene: TRBD2
CDR3aa: CASSAGTGQLTGELFF; CDR3nt: TGTGCCAGCAGCGCCGGGACAGGGCAATTGACCGGGGAGCTGTTTTTT; v_gene: TRBV9; abundance: few; j_gene: TRBJ2-2; d_gene: TRBD1
CDR3aa: CASSQDEAFF; CDR3nt: TGTGCCAGCAGCCAAGACGAGGCTTTCTTT; v_gene: TRBV4-2; abundance: NA; j_gene: TRBJ1-1; d_gene: NA
CDR3aa: CASSLGVSFYEQYF; CDR3nt: TGTGCCAGCAGCCTGGGTGTTTCCTTCTACGAGCAGTACTTC; v_gene: TRBV5-5; abundance: NA; j_gene: TRBJ2-7; d_gene: NA
CDR3aa: CASSQGQGSEKLFF; CDR3nt: TGTGCCAGCAGCCAAGGGCAGGGTTCAGAAAAACTGTTTTTT; v_gene: TRBV3-1/TRBV3-2; abundance: NA; j_gene: TRBJ1-4; d_gene: NA
CDR3aa: CASSPVAGDNNEQFF; CDR3nt: TGTGCCAGCAGCCCCGTGGCGGGAGATAACAATGAGCAGTTCTTC; v_gene: TRBV6-5; abundance: NA; j_gene: TRBJ2-1; d_gene: TRBD2
CDR3aa: CATSHRVSWTEAFF; CDR3nt: TGTGCCACCAGTCACAGGGTGTCGTGGACTGAAGCTTTCTTT; v_gene: TRBV24-1; abundance: NA; j_gene: TRBJ1-1; d_gene: NA
CDR3aa: CASSFDREEETQYF; CDR3nt: TGTGCCAGCAGTTTTGATCGGGAGGAGGAGACCCAGTACTTC; v_gene: TRBV27; abundance: NA; j_gene: TRBJ2-5; d_gene: TRBD2
CDR3aa: CASNSPSYEQYF; CDR3nt: TGTGCCAGCAACTCTCCCTCCTACGAGCAGTACTTC; v_gene: TRBV7-9; abundance: NA; j_gene: TRBJ2-7; d_gene: NA
CDR3aa: CSVYSLGYTF; CDR3nt: TGCAGCGTTTACTCCCTGGGCTACACCTTC; v_gene: TRBV29-1; abundance: NA; j_gene: TRBJ1-2; d_gene: NA
CDR3aa: CASSLRGLVYEQYF; CDR3nt: TGTGCCAGCAGCCTACGCGGGTTAGTTTACGAGCAGTACTTC; v_gene: TRBV2; abundance: NA; j_gene: TRBJ2-7; d_gene: NA
CDR3aa: CASSLGGQGGTEAFF; CDR3nt: TGTGCCAGCAGCTTAGGGGGACAGGGGGGCACTGAAGCTTTCTTT; v_gene: TRBV11-3; abundance: NA; j_gene: TRBJ1-1; d_gene: TRBD1
CDR3aa: CASSLVLKGGPTYEQYF; CDR3nt: TGTGCCAGCAGCTTAGTTCTAAAAGGGGGTCCGACCTACGAGCAGTACTTC; v_gene: TRBV7-6; abundance: NA; j_gene: TRBJ2-7; d_gene: NA
CDR3aa: CASSGRQGRNTEAFF; CDR3nt: TGTGCCAGCAGCGGCCGACAGGGAAGGAACACTGAAGCTTTCTTT; v_gene: TRBV11-1; abundance: NA; j_gene: TRBJ1-1; d_gene: TRBD1
CDR3aa: CASSWGQGTEAFF; CDR3nt: TGCGCCAGCAGCTGGGGACAGGGCACTGAAGCTTTCTTT; v_gene: TRBV5-1; abundance: NA; j_gene: TRBJ1-1; d_gene: TRBD1
CDR3aa: CAWSVALDRLNTEAFF; CDR3nt: TGTGCCTGGAGTGTAGCCCTAGACAGGCTGAACACTGAAGCTTTCTTT; v_gene: TRBV30; abundance: NA; j_gene: TRBJ1-1; d_gene: NA
CDR3aa: CASSVPFRDLDTQYF; CDR3nt: TGTGCCAGCAGCGTACCGTTTCGGGACTTAGATACGCAGTATTTT; v_gene: TRBV9; abundance: NA; j_gene: TRBJ2-3; d_gene: NA
CDR3aa: CASSQSPQGGQPQHF; CDR3nt: TGTGCCAGCAGCCAAAGCCCGCAGGGAGGGCAGCCCCAGCATTTT; v_gene: TRBV3-1/TRBV3-2; abundance: NA; j_gene: TRBJ1-5; d_gene: NA
CDR3aa: CAWSLGGRETQYF; CDR3nt: TGTGCCTGGAGCCTGGGGGGGAGAGAGACCCAGTACTTC; v_gene: TRBV30; abundance: once; j_gene: TRBJ2-5; d_gene: TRBD2